The 15 T cell receptor beta chains below were found in one sample sequenced in a study of T cell clonality in common variable immunodeficiency. Clones were read by immunoSEQ multiplex PCR, and TCRdb kept only the in-frame ones, dropping some. Sampling found roughly 12,000 clones, none seen once. The antigens of these receptors remain unknown. Study findings and constraints: Common variable immunodeficiency TCR beta sequences reportedly had fewer deletions and N-nucleotide insertions.

The sample comprised peripheral blood mononuclear cells. These receptors originate from a human donor with common variable immunodeficiency.

A note on this clone: Coverage ceases 3 residues before the CDR3 finishes, and the germline J gene fills in the end. The chain recombines TRBV19 with TRBJ2-5, with 8 positions matching TRBD1. CDR3 length: 15 residues. V was clipped by 8 bases and J by 2 bases; unmatched bases: 10. The germline V gene has CDR1 LNHDA and CDR2 SQIVND (reference sequence). The CDR3 reads CASRSGGSGQETQYF. CDR3 bases read: TGTGCCAGTCGATCAGGGGGCTCGGGACAAGAGACC.

This clone was picked up a small number of times. Sequencing ends 3 residues short of the CDR3 end; the germline J gene provides the rest. The genes are TRBV2 and TRBJ2-7, with D tentatively TRBD2 (7 bases). The CDR3 is 12 residues long. Trimming pared 6 bases from V and 4 bases from J, leaving 10 bases between. CDR1 is SNHLY, CDR2 FYNNEI, per germline. Partial CDR3 DNA: TGTGCCAGCAGGGGAGGGGGTTACGAG. Translating gives CASRGGGYE. The whole CDR3 region reads CASRGGGYEQYF.

About this clone itself: With the read ending 3 residues before the CDR3 end, the germline J gene is used to fill in that end. The chain links TRBV19 to TRBJ1-4, with D perhaps TRBD1 (5 bases). This CDR3 comprises 14 residues. The germline CDR1 and CDR2 sequences are LNHDA and SQIVND (reference sequence). The V gene lost 6 bases and the J gene lost 4 bases, with 12 bases spanning the gap. This CDR3 reads CASSAGQRNEKLFF. CDR3 DNA (partial): TGTGCCAGTAGCGCGGGGCAGCGTAATGAAAAA. The full variable domain, its missing parts supplied by reference TRBV19 and TRBJ1-4, is DGGITQSPKYLFRKEGQNVTLSCEQNLNHDAMYWYRQDPGQGLRLIYYSQIVNDFQKGDIAEGYSVSREKKESFPLTVTSAQKNPTAFYLCASSAGQRNEKLFFGSGTQLSVL.

With respect to this clone: The missing CDR3 end, 3 residues past where the read stops, is filled in from the germline J gene. The chain recombines TRBV18 with TRBJ1-4, with no clear D. Germline V lookup: CDR1 KGHSH, CDR2 LQKENI. The ends were cut back, 3 bases at V and 8 bases at J, with 16 bases in the middle. The CDR3 is made up of 15 amino acids. The CDR3 region is CASSPGRSFGEKLFF. Partial CDR3 DNA: TGTGCCAGCTCACCGGGCAGGTCGTTTGGAGAAAAA.

Remarks on this clone: The read ends 3 residues early relative to the CDR3; the germline J gene fills the gap. This chain uses TRBV7-2 with TRBJ2-3, with a possible D match to TRBD1 (6 bases). CDR1 is SGHTA, CDR2 FQGNSA, per germline. Trimming left V 3 bases short and J 3 bases short, with 13 bases between. The CDR3 covers 15 residues. The covered CDR3 bases are TGTGCCAGCAGCTTGGGGGCGCTACGAACAGATACG. This encodes CASSLGALRTDT. The CDR3 as a whole reads CASSLGALRTDTQYF.

In its sample, this clone was seen a few times. The CDR3 end falls 3 residues outside the read, so it is completed with the germline J gene. The chain carries TRBV7-2 and TRBJ1-2; D is perhaps TRBD1 (6 bases). V was trimmed by 4 bases and J by 2 bases, leaving 14 bases between them. In germline, CDR1 is SGHTA, CDR2 FQGNSA. This CDR3 has 15 amino acids. The sequenced CDR3 bases are TGTGCCAGCAGCTCTAATATCGACAGGAACTATGGC. It translates to CASSSNIDRNYG. The CDR3, in full, reads CASSSNIDRNYGYTF.

A few counts support this clone. The read ends 3 residues shy of where the CDR3 ends; the end is completed using the germline J gene. V usage is TRBV2 and J usage is TRBJ2-3, with a tentative D call TRBD2 (7 bases). CDR1 is SNHLY and CDR2 is FYNNEI in the germline V gene. Trimming took off 1 base at V and 0 bases at J, with 11 bases between the two ends. The CDR3 spans 16 residues. Incomplete CDR3 DNA: TGTGCCAGCAGTGAAGGGCGGGGGCGTAGCACAGATACG. As protein: CASSEGRGRSTDT. The whole CDR3 sequence is CASSEGRGRSTDTQYF.

A note on this clone: The read ends 3 residues early relative to the CDR3; the germline J gene fills the gap. The gene calls are TRBV19 and TRBJ2-5; 10 bases line up with TRBD1. Germline V lookup: CDR1 LNHDA, CDR2 SQIVND (reference sequence). This CDR3 region has 14 residues. V lost 7 bases, J lost 5 bases, and 7 bases stayed unmatched. This CDR3 reads CASNPTGGLETQYF. The part of the CDR3 DNA that was read is TGTGCCAGTAACCCGACAGGGGGCTTGGAGACC.

Note on this clone: Sequencing ends 3 residues short of the CDR3 end; the germline J gene provides the rest. The chain employs TRBV29-1 and TRBJ1-2; 9 bases align to TRBD1. V was pared by 7 bases and J by 7 bases, with 7 bases of the junction left unmatched. Germline V CDR1 and CDR2: SQVTM, ANQGSEA. CDR3 length: 12 amino acids. The CDR3 spells CSAITGGGGYTF. CDR3 DNA, as far as it was read: TGCAGCGCTATTACAGGGGGCGGTGGC.

The covered CDR3 bases are TGTGCCAGTAGTATCCCAGGGTTCTCTCAGCCC. Translated: CASSIPGFSQP. The whole CDR3 sequence is CASSIPGFSQPQHF. The chain is built from TRBV19 and TRBJ1-5; possible D gene TRBD1, 5 bases. The CDR3 extends 3 residues past the end of the read, so its final part is completed from the germline J gene. The CDR3 runs to 14 residues. Germline CDR1 LNHDA, CDR2 SQIVND (reference sequence). Trimming removed 3 bases from V and 6 bases from J, with 12 bases in between.

Comment on this clone: The read stops 3 residues short of the end of the CDR3; the missing end is completed from the germline J gene. The chain uses TRBV19 and TRBJ1-1, with 9 nucleotides matching TRBD1. CDR1 and CDR2 from the germline V gene are LNHDA and SQIVND (reference sequence). V shed 5 bases, J shed 1 base, and the junction held 8 bases outside the gene matches. The CDR3 sequence is 16 residues long. CDR3 DNA, as far as it was read: TGTGCCAGTAGTCCTGGACAGGGGTGGGGGAACACTGAA. Translated, it gives CASSPGQGWGNTE. The whole CDR3 sequence is CASSPGQGWGNTEAFF.

Comment on this clone: With the read ending 3 residues before the CDR3 end, the germline J gene is used to fill in that end. The chain recombines TRBV6-2 or TRBV6-3 with TRBJ2-3; perhaps TRBD2 as D (5 bases). Deletions cut 0 bases from V and 2 bases from J, with 12 bases between. The germline V gene has CDR1 MNHEY and CDR2 SVGEGT. The CDR3 totals 16 residues. CDR3 protein: CASSYSRAGHTDTQYF. The part of the CDR3 DNA that was read is TGTGCCAGCAGTTACTCGAGGGCCGGCCACACAGATACG.

In this sample, this clone turned up many times. The read terminates 3 residues before the CDR3 end, so the remaining end is supplied by the germline J gene. The rearrangement joins TRBV30 to TRBJ2-5, with D perhaps TRBD1 (5 bases). The CDR3 contains 13 residues. Trimming removed 2 bases from V and 2 bases from J, with 9 bases in between. Looked up from germline, CDR1 is GTSNPN and CDR2 is SVGIG (reference sequence). The CDR3 region is CAWSRGSQETQYF. CDR3 DNA (partial): TGTGCCTGGAGTAGGGGTTCACAAGAGACC. The whole variable domain, filled in from reference TRBV30 and TRBJ2-5, reads SQTIHQWPATLVQPVGSPLSLECTVEGTSNPNLYWYRQAAGRGLQLLFYSVGIGQISSEVPQNLSASRPQDRQFILSSKKLLLSDSGFYLCAWSRGSQETQYFGPGTRLLVL.

CDR3 DNA, as far as it was read: TGTGCCAGCTCACTGGGACAGGGGGTAACTGAA. Translation gives CASSLGQGVTE. The full CDR3 sequence reads CASSLGQGVTEAFF. The V call is TRBV18, the J call TRBJ1-1; 11 nucleotides align to TRBD1. The sequence runs out 3 residues before the end of the CDR3; the remainder is reconstructed from the germline J gene. Germline CDR1 reads KGHSH; CDR2 reads LQKENI. The CDR3 spans 14 residues. Losses at the gene ends were 4 bases for V and 5 bases for J; bases not matched to a gene: 3.

With respect to this clone: The read terminates 3 residues ahead of where the CDR3 ends, so the germline J gene completes it. This chain links TRBV30 with TRBJ2-3; the D gene is possibly TRBD1 (6 bases). CDR3 size: 15 residues. With 2 bases removed from V and 0 bases from J, the gap between germline ends came to 12 bases. CDR1 is GTSNPN, CDR2 SVGIG, per germline (reference sequence). The CDR3: CAWSQTGTSTDTQYF. Incomplete CDR3 DNA: TGTGCCTGGAGTCAAACAGGGACCAGCACAGATACG.